Each of the 8 T cell receptor beta chains below was sequenced from the same sample in a study of read filtering for tumor transcriptome and immune sequencing. This library used roughly 400 ng RNA and molecular barcoded adaptors spanning alpha/delta and beta/gamma chains. TCRdb analysed the reads with MiXCR anew, one entry per CDR3 protein. Of around 50,000 distinct CDR3 sequences in the sample, around 12% were seen once. The specimen was a population of CD138-negative cells sorted from bone marrow. These receptors originate from a donor older than 35 with multiple myeloma.

The table lists this clonotype with many counts. This rearrangement joins TRBV7-3 to TRBJ1-1; D unclear. Trimming shortened V by 4 bases and J by 1 base, and 10 bases separated the two germline ends. Germline V gene lookup returns CDR1 SGHTA and CDR2 FQGTGA. This CDR3 is built from 14 residues. CDR3 amino acids: CASSYGTGNTEAFF. In nucleotides, the CDR3 is TGTGCCAGCAGCTACGGTACCGGGAACACTGAAGCTTTCTTT.

This clonotype appeared a few times. This clone may be a read error of a much larger clone one base away. The chain employs TRBV20-1 and TRBJ2-3; TRBD2 matches at 14 bases. V lost 6 bases, J lost 5 bases, and 4 bases stayed unmatched. The CDR3 sequence is 14 residues long. Germline CDR1 is DFQATT and CDR2 is SNEGSKA (reference sequence). CDR3 nucleotides: TGCAGTGCCCCAGGGACTAGCGGGGGAGATACGCAGTATTTT. As protein: CSAPGTSGGDTQYF.

The chain combines TRBV29-1 with TRBJ2-1; possibly TRBD1 or TRBD2 for D (6 bases each). This CDR3 has 13 residues. From germline, CDR1 is SQVTM and CDR2 ANQGSEA. V lost 4 bases and J 6 bases, leaving 13 bases between the germline ends. This CDR3 is CSVAGEAFNEQFF. Here the CDR3 DNA reads TGCAGCGTTGCAGGGGAGGCCTTCAATGAGCAGTTCTTC.

This clonotype was recorded many times. The V and J genes are TRBV6-5 and TRBJ2-7; D unclear. CDR3 length: 13 amino acids. Trimming left V 5 bases short and J 3 bases short, with 11 bases between. Per the germline V gene, CDR1 is MNHEY and CDR2 is SVGAGI. In nucleotides, the CDR3 is TGTGCCAGCAGTGGACGGCTGAACTACGAGCAGTACTTC. Encoded protein: CASSGRLNYEQYF.

This clonotype was detected ten times or more. The chain couples TRBV5-1 to TRBJ1-3; weak D call: TRBD1 (5 bases). Germline V gene data show CDR1 as SGHRS and CDR2 as YFSETQ. Trimming removed 5 bases at V and 4 bases at J, with 13 bases between. The CDR3 is made up of 14 amino acids. The CDR3 nucleotides are TGCGCCAGCAGTCGTCAGGGTAACGGAAACACCATATATTTT. Amino acid sequence: CASSRQGNGNTIYF.

This clonotype was seen more than once but under ten times. A much larger clone lies a single base off, so this may be a read error. The chain is built from TRBV18 and TRBJ2-3, with TRBD2 as a possible D gene (7 bases). This CDR3 is built from 16 residues. Germline CDR1 KGHSH, CDR2 LQKENI. The CDR3 protein is CATSPGTGGATDTQYF. The CDR3 DNA sequence: TGTGCCACCTCACCGGGAACGGGGGGCGCCACAGATACGCAGTATTTT.

This clonotype showed up many times. V usage is TRBV28 and J usage is TRBJ2-7; D is uncertain. V was clipped by 7 bases and J by 3 bases, with 4 bases between them. The CDR3 runs to 10 residues. Germline V CDR1 and CDR2: MDHEN, SYDVKM. The CDR3, as DNA: TGTGCCAGCAAAAGCTACGAGCAGTACTTC. It is translated as CASKSYEQYF. Variable domain in full (rest from reference TRBV28 and TRBJ2-7): DVKVTQSSRYLVKRTGEKVFLECVQDMDHENMFWYRQDPGLGLRLIYFSYDVKMKEKGDIPEGYSVSREKKERFSLILESASTNQTSMYLCASKSYEQYFGPGTRLTVT.

A few counts support this clonotype. This rearrangement joins TRBV19 to TRBJ2-5; D unresolved. Germline V gives CDR1 LNHDA, CDR2 SQIVND (reference sequence). The V end was cut by 3 bases, the J end by 3 bases, with 8 bases between. The CDR3 is made up of 13 amino acids. Here the CDR3 DNA reads TGTGCCAGTAGTATTCAGGCAGAAGAGACCCAGTACTTC. As protein: CASSIQAEETQYF.